The next 12 T cell receptor beta chains were all read from a single sample in a study of blood T cell repertoires in COVID-19. TCRdb keeps only in-frame clones here, not all; method: immunoSEQ multiplex PCR. The data hold a few hundred thousand clones, with approximately 90% observed a single time. Material for sequencing was peripheral blood. These receptors were collected from a man aged 18-30 years with active or convalescent COVID-19.

This clone was recorded only once. This sequence joins TRBV19 and TRBJ2-2, with a weak D call TRBD2 (5 bases). CDR3 length: 14 amino acids. The V end lost 2 bases, the J end lost 1 base, and 5 bases lay between the germline ends. In germline, CDR1 is LNHDA, CDR2 SQIVND (reference sequence). The CDR3 DNA is TGTGCCAGTAGTATACGGGGGAACACCGGGGAGCTGTTTTTT. It translates to CASSIRGNTGELFF. The full variable domain, its missing parts supplied by reference TRBV19 and TRBJ2-2, is DGGITQSPKYLFRKEGQNVTLSCEQNLNHDAMYWYRQDPGQGLRLIYYSQIVNDFQKGDIAEGYSVSREKKESFPLTVTSAQKNPTAFYLCASSIRGNTGELFFGEGSRLTVL.

This clone was observed once. The V gene is TRBV9, the J gene TRBJ2-2, with D maybe TRBD1 (6 bases). This CDR3 spans 14 amino acids. CDR1 and CDR2 (germline): SGDLS, YYNGEE. V was cut by 2 bases and J by 4 bases, with 9 bases left in between. CDR3 sequence (DNA): TGTGCCAGCAGCGTTTTGGACAGCACCGGGGAGCTGTTTTTT. The encoded protein is CASSVLDSTGELFF.

This chain connects TRBV4-2 to TRBJ2-1; the match to TRBD2 covers 7 bases. CDR1 is LGHNA and CDR2 is YNFKEQ in the germline V gene. After removal of 4 bases from V and 5 bases from J, the junction contained 8 bases not matched to a gene. The CDR3 extends over 15 amino acids. The CDR3 bases are TGTGCCAGCAGCCCGGTGGGGAGCGGGAACAATGAGCAGTTCTTC. It codes for CASSPVGSGNNEQFF.

The chain uses TRBV5-8 and TRBJ2-3; D unresolved. The CDR3 contains 15 residues. CDR1 and CDR2 (germline): SGHTS, YDEGEE. Trimming cost V 4 bases and J 0 bases, with 12 bases left between them. The chain's CDR3 is CASSHLDASTDTQYF. The CDR3 nucleotides read TGTGCCAGCAGCCATCTAGACGCTAGCACAGATACGCAGTATTTT.

This chain connects TRBV7-3 to TRBJ2-1; D remains unclear. This CDR3 region has 13 residues. Germline CDR1 and CDR2: SGHTA and FQGTGA. Trimming stripped 5 bases from V and 9 bases from J, with 14 bases between. In DNA, the CDR3 is TGTGCCAGCAGCCCATCGTTCGGCGGTGAGCAGTTCTTC. Encoded protein: CASSPSFGGEQFF.

The chain couples TRBV29-1 to TRBJ2-7; D tentatively reads TRBD1 or TRBD2 (5 bases each). Germline-derived CDR1 and CDR2 are SQVTM and ANQGSEA. Trimming removed 7 bases at V and 0 bases at J, with 10 bases between. This CDR3 comprises 12 residues. As DNA, the CDR3 is TGCAGCGGGGGGTCGAGCTCCTACGAGCAGTACTTC. It is translated as CSGGSSSYEQYF.

The J gene is TRBJ1-5, the V gene TRBV5-1; tentative D call: TRBD1 (5 bases). CDR1 and CDR2 from the germline V gene are SGHRS and YFSETQ. This CDR3 is built from 14 residues. Trimming took off 5 bases at V and 4 bases at J, with 13 bases between the two ends. In DNA form, the CDR3 reads TGCGCCAGCAGTGTAGACAGTAGAAATCAGCCCCAGCATTTT. This gives the protein CASSVDSRNQPQHF.

V usage is TRBV7-8 and J usage is TRBJ1-1; D may be TRBD1 (5 bases). The germline CDR1 and CDR2 sequences are SGHVS and FQNEAQ. This CDR3 has 14 amino acids. Trimming took 7 bases from V and 5 from J, leaving 17 bases between them. Written as DNA, the CDR3 is TGTGCCAGCACCCAGACGGGGCGGGGTACTGAAGCTTTCTTT. This codes for CASTQTGRGTEAFF.

The chain recombines TRBV11-2 with TRBJ2-1; maybe TRBD2 (5 bases). The CDR3 runs 15 residues. V dropped 0 bases and J dropped 4 bases, with 10 bases sitting between them. Germline V gives CDR1 SGHAT, CDR2 FQNNGV. The CDR3 reads CASSLDGSGYNEQFF. For the CDR3, the DNA is TGTGCCAGCAGCTTAGACGGGTCGGGGTACAATGAGCAGTTCTTC.

This rearrangement joins TRBV5-1 to TRBJ2-2; TRBD2 agrees at 9 bases. Germline CDR1 reads SGHRS; CDR2 reads YFSETQ. V lost 4 bases, J lost 6 bases, and 16 bases stayed unmatched. The CDR3 contains 18 residues. CDR3 sequence reads: CASSPLAGGLKEAGELFF. The CDR3 bases are TGCGCCAGCAGCCCTCTGGCGGGAGGGCTCAAGGAAGCCGGGGAGCTGTTTTTT.

This chain joins TRBV5-4 and TRBJ2-5; the match to TRBD2 covers 9 bases. V was clipped by 4 bases and J by 5 bases; unmatched bases: 9. The CDR3 runs to 15 residues. Germline values: CDR1 SGHNT, CDR2 YYREEE (reference sequence). CDR3 protein: CASSSLAGAGETQYF. The CDR3 nucleotides read TGTGCCAGCAGCAGCTTAGCGGGGGCGGGGGAGACCCAGTACTTC.

The chain couples TRBV7-3 to TRBJ1-1; possibly TRBD1 for D (5 bases). The CDR3 loop spans 13 amino acids. V gave up 6 bases and J gave up 1 base, with 9 bases separating them. Germline V gives CDR1 SGHTA, CDR2 FQGTGA. DNA for the CDR3: TGTGCCAGCAGGGGGCAACCGAACACTGAAGCTTTCTTT. Translating gives CASRGQPNTEAFF.